This T cell receptor (beta chain) was recorded in a study of blood T cell repertoires in COVID-19. Study background: COVID-19 samples, acute and convalescent, were from the United States, Italy and Spain. From T cells, B-cell-depleted T cells, or PBMCs came the material, which was cDNA or gDNA.

Recruited during active infection, patients (from Seattle) were subsequently followed longitudinally. The CDR3 spans 14 residues. J gave up 6 bases and V 3 bases, and 8 bases lay outside the gene matches. In germline, CDR1 is GTSNPN, CDR2 SVGIG (reference sequence). As handled by the study authors: Reference gene primer amplification in the assay estimated nucleated cell counts. Sequencing was performed with immunoSEQ multiplex PCR; in TCRdb, only in-frame clones are kept and a portion is missing. D and trimming come from the DNA, and the V and J calls and clone size come from that table. Among about 300,000 clones listed, roughly 80% were seen once.

The source material was peripheral blood. The J gene is TRBJ2-7, the V gene TRBV30; 10 nucleotides line up with TRBD1. The clonotype was recovered from a human donor with COVID-19, enrolled during active disease. The donor label of this sample is uncertain. The CDR3 DNA follows: TGTGCCTGGAGAGGGACAGGGGTGACGGGCGAGCAGTACTTC. Its protein is CAWRGTGVTGEQYF. The whole variable domain, remainder taken from reference TRBV30 and TRBJ2-7, is SQTIHQWPATLVQPVGSPLSLECTVEGTSNPNLYWYRQAAGRGLQLLFYSVGIGQISSEVPQNLSASRPQDRQFILSSKKLLLSDSGFYLCAWRGTGVTGEQYFGPGTRLTVT.